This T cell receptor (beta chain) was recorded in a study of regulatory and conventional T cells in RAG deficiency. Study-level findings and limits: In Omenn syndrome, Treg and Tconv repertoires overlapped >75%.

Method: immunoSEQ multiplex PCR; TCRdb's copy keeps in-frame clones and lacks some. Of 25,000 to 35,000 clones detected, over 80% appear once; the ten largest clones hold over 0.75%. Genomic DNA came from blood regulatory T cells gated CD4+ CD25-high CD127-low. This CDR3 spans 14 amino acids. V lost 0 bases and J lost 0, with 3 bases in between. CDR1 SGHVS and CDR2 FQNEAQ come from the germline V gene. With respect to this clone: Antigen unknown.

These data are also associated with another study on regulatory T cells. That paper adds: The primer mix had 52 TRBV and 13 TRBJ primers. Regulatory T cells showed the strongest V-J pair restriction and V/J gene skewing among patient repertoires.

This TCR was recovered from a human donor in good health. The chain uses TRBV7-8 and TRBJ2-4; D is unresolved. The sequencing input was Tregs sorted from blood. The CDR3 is CASSLAGAKNIQYF. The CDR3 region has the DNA TGTGCCAGCAGCTTAGCAGGAGCCAAAAACATTCAGTACTTC.